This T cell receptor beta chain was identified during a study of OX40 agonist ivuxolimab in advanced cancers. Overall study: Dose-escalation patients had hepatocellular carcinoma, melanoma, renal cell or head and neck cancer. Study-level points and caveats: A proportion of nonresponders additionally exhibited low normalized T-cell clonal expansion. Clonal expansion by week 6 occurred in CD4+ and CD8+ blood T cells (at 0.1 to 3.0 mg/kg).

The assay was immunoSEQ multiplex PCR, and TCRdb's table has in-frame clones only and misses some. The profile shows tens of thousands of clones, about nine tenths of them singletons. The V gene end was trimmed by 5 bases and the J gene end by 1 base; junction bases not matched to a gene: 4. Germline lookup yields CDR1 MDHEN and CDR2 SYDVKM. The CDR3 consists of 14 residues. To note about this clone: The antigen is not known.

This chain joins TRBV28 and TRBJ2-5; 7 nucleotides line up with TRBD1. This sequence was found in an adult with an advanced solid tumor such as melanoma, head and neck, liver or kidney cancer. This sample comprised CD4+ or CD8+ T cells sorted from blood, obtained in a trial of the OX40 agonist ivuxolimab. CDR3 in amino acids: CASSGRQGQETQYF. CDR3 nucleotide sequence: TGTGCCAGCAGTGGAAGACAGGGCCAAGAGACCCAGTACTTC.